These 19 T cell receptor beta chains were sequenced from one sample in a study of T cells after posttransplantation cyclophosphamide. Libraries were prepared by immunoSEQ multiplex PCR; TCRdb keeps only in-frame clonotypes and omits some of them. The data show over a thousand clones, approximately 98% seen once. Input material: naive CD8+ T cells sorted from PBMCs. These receptors were collected from an older woman in good health, CMV-negative, and a related stem cell transplant donor.

The genes are TRBV4-3 and TRBJ2-1; D is possibly TRBD1 (5 bases). The germline V and J ends were trimmed by 4 bases and 6 bases, with 19 bases remaining between them. Germline values: CDR1 LGHNA, CDR2 YSLEER. The CDR3 has 16 amino acids. CDR3 nucleotide sequence: TGCGCCAGCAGCCCTCAATGGGGCTCTCCGGGCAATGAGCAGTTCTTC. Protein product: CASSPQWGSPGNEQFF.

CDR3 sequence: CSVDIKNTEAFF. CDR3 in DNA: TGCAGCGTTGATATAAAGAACACTGAAGCTTTCTTT. The rearrangement joins TRBV29-1 to TRBJ1-1; D is unresolved. V was shortened by 3 bases and J by 1 base, with 6 bases between the two germline ends. The CDR3 consists of 12 residues. Germline V gene lookup returns CDR1 SQVTM and CDR2 ANQGSEA.

In DNA form, the CDR3 reads TGTGCCAGCAGCCTGAGGGTAGAGGCCTCCTACGAGCAGTACTTC. It translates to CASSLRVEASYEQYF. The chain uses TRBV7-8 and TRBJ2-7, with TRBD2 as a possible D gene (5 bases). Deletions cut 5 bases from V and 0 bases from J, with 14 bases between. CDR1 is SGHVS and CDR2 is FQNEAQ in the germline V gene. The length of the CDR3 is 15 residues.

The rearrangement links TRBV7-9 to TRBJ2-1; unclear D gene. Trimming took 1 base from V and 9 from J, leaving 16 bases between them. Germline CDR1 and CDR2: SEHNR and FQNEAQ (reference sequence). The CDR3 covers 15 residues. The CDR3 nucleotides are TGTGCCAGCAGCTTAGATGGGTCTCCGCTAGGTGAGCAGTTCTTC. It is translated as CASSLDGSPLGEQFF.

The rearrangement links TRBV9 to TRBJ1-1, with D perhaps TRBD1 (5 bases). Trimming took off 3 bases at V and 5 bases at J, with 11 bases between the two ends. Per the germline V gene, CDR1 is SGDLS and CDR2 is YYNGEE. The CDR3 has 13 residues. This CDR3 reads CASSDGEGTEAFF. CDR3 in DNA: TGTGCCAGCAGCGATGGGGAGGGGACTGAAGCTTTCTTT.

The chain combines TRBV11-1 with TRBJ2-7; D perhaps matches TRBD1 (6 bases). CDR3 length: 15 amino acids. Germline CDR1 and CDR2: SGHAT and FQDESV (reference sequence). Trimming stripped 0 bases from V and 3 bases from J, with 12 bases between. The CDR3 protein is CASSLAIGQSYEQYF. As DNA, the CDR3 is TGTGCCAGCAGCTTAGCGATAGGACAGAGCTACGAGCAGTACTTC.

The chain combines TRBV7-2 with TRBJ1-2; D remains unclear. The CDR3 totals 14 residues. Per germline, CDR1 SGHTA and CDR2 FQGNSA. The V gene lost 8 bases and the J gene lost 3 bases, with 16 bases spanning the gap. The CDR3 DNA reads as TGTGCCAGCGGCAGTCAAGGAGACTACTATGGCTACACCTTC. Its protein product is CASGSQGDYYGYTF.

This chain connects TRBV19 to TRBJ2-7, with D maybe TRBD2 (5 bases). V was pared by 3 bases and J by 1 base, with 7 bases between. This CDR3 is 13 amino acids long. Germline values: CDR1 LNHDA, CDR2 SQIVND (reference sequence). The CDR3 here is CASSMTGSYEQYF. CDR3 nucleotides: TGTGCCAGTAGTATGACGGGGTCCTACGAGCAGTACTTC.

The chain has TRBV27 and TRBJ2-1, with TRBD2 matching over 8 bases. CDR3 size: 12 residues. Germline assignment: CDR1 MNHEY and CDR2 SMNVEV (reference sequence). V dropped 10 bases and J dropped 15; count of bases not matched to a gene: 14. The DNA for the CDR3 is TGTGCCACCTCGATGGGCACCGGGACTAGGTTCTTC. Translated, it gives CATSMGTGTRFF.

CDR3 DNA sequence: TGTGCCAGCAGCCAAGTCCAAGACAGTGAAGAGACCCAGTACTTC. The encoded protein is CASSQVQDSEETQYF. The chain has TRBV4-2 and TRBJ2-5; D is possibly TRBD1 (5 bases). CDR1 LGHNA and CDR2 YNFKEQ come from the germline V gene. The CDR3 has 15 residues. The V gene lost 1 base and the J gene lost 3 bases, with 12 bases spanning the gap.

The J gene is TRBJ2-3, the V gene TRBV27; possible D gene TRBD2, 5 bases. This CDR3 has 15 residues. V lost 3 bases and J lost 3, with 13 bases in between. CDR1 and CDR2 (germline): MNHEY, SMNVEV (reference sequence). The CDR3 spells CASSFSERRTDTQYF. In DNA form, the CDR3 reads TGTGCCAGCAGTTTCTCCGAGAGGAGGACAGATACGCAGTATTTT.

This chain links TRBV5-1 with TRBJ1-1; no clear D. V lost 4 bases and J lost 8, with 15 bases in between. CDR1 SGHRS and CDR2 YFSETQ come from the germline V gene. The CDR3 is 13 amino acids. The CDR3 loop reads CASSHSWSQEAFF. The CDR3 DNA reads TGCGCCAGCAGCCATTCGTGGAGTCAAGAAGCTTTCTTT.

V is TRBV9 and J is TRBJ1-2, with D possibly being TRBD1 (6 bases). This CDR3 contains 15 residues. V lost 0 bases and J 3 bases, leaving 12 bases between the germline ends. The germline CDR1 and CDR2 sequences are SGDLS and YYNGEE. CDR3 amino acids: CASSVALGGDYGYTF. The CDR3 DNA reads as TGTGCCAGCAGCGTAGCCCTAGGGGGGGACTATGGCTACACCTTC.

This CDR3 reads CASSLSRSSYNEQFF. As DNA, the CDR3 is TGTGCCAGCAGTCTTAGCCGGAGCTCCTACAATGAGCAGTTCTTC. The chain joins TRBV28 to TRBJ2-1; D uncertain. The germline CDR1 and CDR2 sequences are MDHEN and SYDVKM. Trimming removed 5 bases at V and 0 bases at J, with 11 bases between. The CDR3 is 15 amino acids. The complete variable domain, with remaining parts taken from reference TRBV28 and TRBJ2-1, reads DVKVTQSSRYLVKRTGEKVFLECVQDMDHENMFWYRQDPGLGLRLIYFSYDVKMKEKGDIPEGYSVSREKKERFSLILESASTNQTSMYLCASSLSRSSYNEQFFGPGTRLTVL.

V usage is TRBV6-6 and J usage is TRBJ1-2; 9 bases match TRBD1. Germline-derived CDR1 and CDR2 are MNHNY and SVGAGI (reference sequence). The CDR3 runs to 15 residues. The junction had 5 bases not matched to a gene; V was cut back by 3 bases and J by 3 bases. CDR3 bases: TGTGCCAGCAGTTATAGGGACAGGGCCCACTATGGCTACACCTTC. Translation gives CASSYRDRAHYGYTF.

The chain is built from TRBV27 and TRBJ1-5; D not resolved. This CDR3 region has 13 residues. From germline, CDR1 is MNHEY and CDR2 SMNVEV (reference sequence). Trimming shortened V by 5 bases and J by 6 bases, and 11 bases separated the two germline ends. The CDR3 coding sequence is TGTGCCAGCAGTATTTTTCGGGGTCAGCCCCAGCATTTT. Protein sequence: CASSIFRGQPQHF.

The J gene is TRBJ2-7, the V gene TRBV27, with D perhaps TRBD1 (6 bases). The CDR3 sequence is 14 residues long. V was clipped by 6 bases and J by 1 base, with 13 bases between them. The germline gives CDR1 MNHEY, CDR2 SMNVEV (reference sequence). CDR3 DNA: TGTGCCAGCAGAGGACAGCCTCGTTCCTACGAGCAGTACTTC. Its protein product is CASRGQPRSYEQYF.

This clone was picked up one time. V is TRBV6-5 and J is TRBJ1-1; 8 nucleotides agree with TRBD1. The V and J ends lost 0 bases and 4 bases, in that order; junction bases with no gene match: 1. Germline values: CDR1 MNHEY, CDR2 SVGAGI. CDR3 length equals 14 residues. This CDR3 is CASSYSTGGTEAFF. The DNA of the CDR3 is TGTGCCAGCAGTTACTCCACAGGGGGCACTGAAGCTTTCTTT.

CDR3 amino acids: CASSVASREQFF. The DNA of the CDR3 is TGTGCCAGCTCCGTAGCCAGCCGTGAGCAGTTCTTC. The genes are TRBV5-4 and TRBJ2-1; D uncertain. CDR3 length equals 12 residues. Trimming took off 7 bases at V and 9 bases at J, with 14 bases between the two ends. Germline loops: CDR1 SGHNT, CDR2 YYREEE (reference sequence).